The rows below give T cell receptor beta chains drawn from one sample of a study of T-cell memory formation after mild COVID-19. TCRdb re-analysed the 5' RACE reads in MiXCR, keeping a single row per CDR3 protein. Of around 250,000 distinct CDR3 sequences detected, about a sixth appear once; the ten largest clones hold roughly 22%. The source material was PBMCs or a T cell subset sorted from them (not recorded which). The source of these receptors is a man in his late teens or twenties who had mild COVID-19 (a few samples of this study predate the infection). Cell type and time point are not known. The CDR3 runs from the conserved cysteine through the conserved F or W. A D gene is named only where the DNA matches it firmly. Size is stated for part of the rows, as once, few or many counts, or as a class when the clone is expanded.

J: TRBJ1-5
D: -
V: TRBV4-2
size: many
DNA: TGTGCCAGCAGCCAAGATTATACAATGCACAAGATTAATCAGCCCCAGCATTTT
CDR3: CASSQDYTMHKINQPQHF

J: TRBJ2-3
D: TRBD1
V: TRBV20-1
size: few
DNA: TGCAGTGCTAGCTCGGGGACAGGGGTTATCACAGATACGCAGTATTTT
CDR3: CSASSGTGVITDTQYF

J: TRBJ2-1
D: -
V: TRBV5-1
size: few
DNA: TGCGCCAGCAGCCCATTCGGGCAGAATAATGAGCAGTTCTTC
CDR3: CASSPFGQNNEQFF

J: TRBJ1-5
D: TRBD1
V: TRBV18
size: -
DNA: TGTGCCAGCTCACCTGCCGGGACAGGGGGTATCAATCAGCCCCAGCATTTT
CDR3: CASSPAGTGGINQPQHF

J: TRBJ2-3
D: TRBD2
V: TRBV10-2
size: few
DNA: TGCGCCAGCAGTGACCCTAGCGGGGGGAGTTGGACGCAGTATTTT
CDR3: CASSDPSGGSWTQYF

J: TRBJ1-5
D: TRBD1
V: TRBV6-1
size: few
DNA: TGTGCAATCGGACAGGGGTATCAGCCCCAGCATTTT
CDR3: CAIGQGYQPQHF

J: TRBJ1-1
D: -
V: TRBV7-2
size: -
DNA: TGTGCCAGCAGCGCGGGCCTAAAGGCTTTCTTT
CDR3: CASSAGLKAFF

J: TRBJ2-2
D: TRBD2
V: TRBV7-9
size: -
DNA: TGTGCCAGCAGCCGTCCGGGACTAGCATGGGCCGGGGAGCTGTTTTTT
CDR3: CASSRPGLAWAGELFF

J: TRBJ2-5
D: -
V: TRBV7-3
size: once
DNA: TGTGCCAGCAGCCTAACCCCTCATTTGGCGGGGGCCCCCCTCCAAGAGACCCAGTACTTC
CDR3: CASSLTPHLAGAPLQETQYF

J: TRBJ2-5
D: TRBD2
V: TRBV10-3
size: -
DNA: TGTGCCATGTCCCCGGGACTACAAGAGACCCAGTACTTC
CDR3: CAMSPGLQETQYF

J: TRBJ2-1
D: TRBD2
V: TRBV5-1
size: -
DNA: TGTGCCAGCACCCCCCTAGGACTAGCGGAGCCTGAGCAGTTCTTC
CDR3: CASTPLGLAEPEQFF

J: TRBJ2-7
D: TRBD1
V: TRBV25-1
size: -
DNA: TGTGCCAGCAGTGAACTCCGGACAGGGGGCGAGCAGTACTTC
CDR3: CASSELRTGGEQYF

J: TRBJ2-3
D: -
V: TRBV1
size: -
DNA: TGCACCAGCAGCCCAGGGGGGGTCCCAGATACGCAGTATTTT
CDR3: CTSSPGGVPDTQYF

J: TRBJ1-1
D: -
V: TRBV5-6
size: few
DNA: TGTGCCAGCAGCTTGCTGGGGTTGTACACTGAAGCTTTCTTT
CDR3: CASSLLGLYTEAFF

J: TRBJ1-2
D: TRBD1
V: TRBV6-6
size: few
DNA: TGTGCCAGCAGTTACTCGGGGACAGTCTATGGCTACACCTTC
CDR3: CASSYSGTVYGYTF